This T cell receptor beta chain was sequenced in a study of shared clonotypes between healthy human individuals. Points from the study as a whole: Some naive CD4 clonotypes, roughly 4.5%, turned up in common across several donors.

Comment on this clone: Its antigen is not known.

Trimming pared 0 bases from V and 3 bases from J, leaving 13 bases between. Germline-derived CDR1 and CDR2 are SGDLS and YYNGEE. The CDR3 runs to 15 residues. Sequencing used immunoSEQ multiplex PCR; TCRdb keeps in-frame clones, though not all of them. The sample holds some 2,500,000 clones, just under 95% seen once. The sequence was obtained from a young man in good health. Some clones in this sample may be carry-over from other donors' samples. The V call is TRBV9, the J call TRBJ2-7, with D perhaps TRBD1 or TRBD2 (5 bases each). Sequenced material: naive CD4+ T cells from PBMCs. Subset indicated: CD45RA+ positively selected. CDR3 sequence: CASSVGPGQRYEQYF. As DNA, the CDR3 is TGTGCCAGCAGCGTAGGGCCGGGGCAGCGCTACGAGCAGTACTTC.